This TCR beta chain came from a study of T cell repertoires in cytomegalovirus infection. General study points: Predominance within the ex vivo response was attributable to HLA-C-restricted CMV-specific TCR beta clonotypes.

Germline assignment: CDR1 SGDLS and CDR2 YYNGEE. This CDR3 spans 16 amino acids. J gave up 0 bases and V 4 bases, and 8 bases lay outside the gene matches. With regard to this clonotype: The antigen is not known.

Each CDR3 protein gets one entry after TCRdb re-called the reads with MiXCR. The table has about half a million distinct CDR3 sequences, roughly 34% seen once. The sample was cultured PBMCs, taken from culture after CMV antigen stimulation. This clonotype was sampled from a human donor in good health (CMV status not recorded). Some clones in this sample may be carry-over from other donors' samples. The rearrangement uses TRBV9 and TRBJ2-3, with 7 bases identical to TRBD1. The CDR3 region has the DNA TGTGCCAGCAGCCCCCGACAGGGCCAGAGCACAGATACGCAGTATTTT. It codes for CASSPRQGQSTDTQYF.